A selection of T cell receptor beta chains follows, all from one sample in a study of technical replicates of blood from a few donors. The protocol was immunoSEQ multiplex PCR, while the TCRdb copy is restricted to in-frame clones and leaves out a portion. This sample has tens of thousands of clones, with approximately 98% found just once. The source material was T cells isolated from PBMCs. These receptors were taken from a human donor in good health. CDR3s include the opening cysteine and the closing phenylalanine or tryptophan. The D gene is left open where the match is weak. Part of the rows lack a size; the others show once, few, many or a class for expanded clones.

clone_size | j_call | v_call | d_call | cdr3_length | cdr3_aa | cdr3_nt
NA | TRBJ1-2 | TRBV2 | NA | 12 | CASSEGTYGYTF | TGTGCCAGCAGTGAGGGCACCTATGGCTACACCTTC
NA | TRBJ2-6 | TRBV28 | NA | 13 | CASSVQGANVLTF | TGTGCCAGCAGTGTTCAGGGGGCCAACGTCCTGACTTTC
NA | TRBJ1-1 | TRBV6-5 | TRBD1 | 14 | CASSYGRGSTEAFF | TGTGCCAGCAGTTACGGCAGGGGGAGCACTGAAGCTTTCTTT
NA | TRBJ2-3 | TRBV11-3 | NA | 15 | CASSLGGGSTDTQYF | TGTGCCAGCAGCTTGGGCGGCGGGAGCACAGATACGCAGTATTTT
NA | TRBJ2-3 | TRBV2 | TRBD2 | 17 | CASSEGGAGGHTDTQYF | TGTGCCAGCAGCGAAGGGGGAGCGGGAGGGCACACAGATACGCAGTATTTT
NA | TRBJ1-1 | TRBV27 | NA | 13 | CASSSGRNTEAFF | TGTGCCAGCAGCTCGGGGAGAAACACTGAAGCTTTCTTT
NA | TRBJ1-1 | TRBV10-3 | NA | 13 | CAISGSGVTEAFF | TGTGCCATCAGTGGATCAGGGGTGACTGAAGCTTTCTTT
once | TRBJ1-1 | TRBV9 | TRBD1 | 13 | CASSVVGQSEAFF | TGTGCCAGCAGCGTAGTGGGACAGAGTGAAGCTTTCTTT
NA | TRBJ2-7 | TRBV5-1 | NA | 14 | CASSLAGIPYEQYF | TGCGCCAGCAGCTTGGCCGGGATTCCCTACGAGCAGTACTTC
once | TRBJ2-1 | TRBV19 | TRBD2 | 16 | CASSHSAGGSYNEQFF | TGTGCCAGTAGCCATTCGGCGGGGGGCTCCTACAATGAGCAGTTCTTC
NA | TRBJ2-6 | TRBV19 | NA | 18 | CASTEQGGLALGANVLTF | TGTGCCAGTACAGAGCAAGGCGGCCTCGCTTTAGGGGCCAACGTCCTGACTTTC
NA | TRBJ2-3 | TRBV7-9 | NA | 11 | CASSPLDTQYF | TGTGCCAGCAGCCCTCTAGATACGCAGTATTTT
NA | TRBJ1-2 | TRBV30 | NA | 11 | CAWSSRPGYTF | TGTGCCTGGAGTTCCCGTCCTGGCTACACCTTC
NA | TRBJ2-1 | TRBV27 | TRBD1 | 14 | CASSGGQGAYEQFF | TGTGCCAGCAGTGGGGGACAGGGGGCATATGAGCAGTTCTTC
once | TRBJ2-3 | TRBV11-3 | NA | 15 | CASAPGGRTTDTQYF | TGTGCCAGCGCCCCCGGGGGGCGGACCACAGATACGCAGTATTTT
NA | TRBJ2-5 | TRBV4-1 | TRBD1 | 16 | CASSHPSDRGEETQYF | TGCGCCAGCAGCCATCCAAGTGACAGGGGGGAAGAGACCCAGTACTTC
NA | TRBJ2-7 | TRBV7-8 | NA | 14 | CASSLGQRTYEQYF | TGTGCCAGCAGCTTAGGACAGAGGACCTACGAGCAGTACTTC
NA | TRBJ1-6 | TRBV9 | TRBD1 | 15 | CASSVRDRVDSPLHF | TGTGCCAGCAGCGTCCGGGACAGGGTCGATTCACCCCTCCACTTT
NA | TRBJ1-5 | TRBV12-2 | NA | 15 | CAHLLAQTGLRPQHF | TGTGCACACCTGTTGGCCCAGACAGGCCTTCGGCCCCAGCATTTT
NA | TRBJ2-3 | TRBV7-3 | TRBD2 | 14 | CASSPGLAGNTQYF | TGTGCCAGCAGCCCAGGACTAGCGGGAAATACGCAGTATTTT
NA | TRBJ2-3 | TRBV4-1 | NA | 15 | CASSQATSYTDTQYF | TGCGCCAGCAGCCAAGCGACAAGCTACACAGATACGCAGTATTTT